The present T cell receptor beta chain was sequenced within a study of T cell changes during pregnancy in multiple sclerosis. V was pared by 6 bases and J by 1 base, with 5 bases of the junction left unmatched. The CDR3 is 13 amino acids. In germline, CDR1 is SQVTM, CDR2 ANQGSEA. Only in-frame clones appear in the TCRdb table, and some are missing; sequencing was by immunoSEQ multiplex PCR. This table has around 130,000 clones, about 95% appearing once. This TCR came from a female donor with multiple sclerosis, enrolled in a pregnancy study. The sample here was peripheral blood, taken after pregnancy. The gene calls are TRBV29-1 and TRBJ1-1, with 7 bases that match TRBD1. The chain's CDR3 is CSVDGTENTEAFF. In DNA, the CDR3 is TGCAGCGTGGATGGGACAGAGAACACTGAAGCTTTCTTT.